The 16 T cell receptor beta chains presented below share a single source sample, sequenced in a study of identical twins (dated by TCRdb to 2016 to 2018). The protocol used for the library was 5' RACE. This sample was sequenced with an Illumina HiSeq 2000. The public reads were reprocessed in TCRdb via fastp at Q25 and MiXCR, keeping in-frame beta chains. Every distinct CDR3 protein forms one entry, paired with its most common genes and DNA. The sample includes just under 550,000 distinct CDR3 sequences, with roughly 15% observed a single time. The top ten clones comprise more than 0.4% of the sample. In addition, the sample was reused for a study of yellow fever vaccine responses in identical twins.

Sequencing was performed on CD4+ T cells sorted from blood. The receptors shown here come from a woman younger than 30 in good health.

This clonotype was detected many times. The rearrangement uses TRBV20-1 and TRBJ2-1; the D is unclear. V lost 6 bases, J lost 7 bases, and 19 bases lay in between. CDR1 and CDR2 (germline): DFQATT, SNEGSKA (reference sequence). The CDR3 loop spans 14 amino acids. CDR3 amino acids: CSAVDVYGDNEQFF. The CDR3 coding sequence is TGCAGTGCCGTGGACGTATATGGGGATAATGAGCAGTTCTTC.

This clonotype was picked up a small number of times. The rearrangement uses TRBV2 and TRBJ2-5; 10 nucleotides match TRBD1. The CDR3 is 15 residues long. With V trimmed by 2 bases and J by 5 bases, 5 bases remained unmatched. Germline CDR1 and CDR2: SNHLY and FYNNEI. CDR3 region: CASSEWGQGFETQYF. The CDR3 nucleotides are TGTGCCAGCAGTGAATGGGGACAGGGGTTTGAGACCCAGTACTTC.

The chain has TRBV10-3 and TRBJ2-7; no clear D. The germline V gene has CDR1 ENHRY and CDR2 SYGVKD. This CDR3 contains 14 residues. V was shortened by 0 bases and J by 2 bases, with 8 bases between the two germline ends. Here the CDR3 DNA reads TGTGCCATCAGTGAGTCTGGCTTAACCTACGAGCAGTACGTC. Its translation is CAISESGLTYEQYV.

V gene TRBV25-1 combines with J gene TRBJ2-7; D is uncertain. The ends were cut back, 3 bases at V and 6 bases at J, with 3 bases in the middle. This CDR3 has 10 residues. Germline V gives CDR1 MGHDK, CDR2 SYGVNS. CDR3 nucleotides: TGTGCCAGCAGTGAGATCGAGCAGTACTTC. It codes for CASSEIEQYF.

This clonotype was counted a few times. The V gene is TRBV5-1, the J gene TRBJ2-1; tentative D call: TRBD2 (6 bases). Germline values: CDR1 SGHRS, CDR2 YFSETQ. This CDR3 region has 15 residues. V gave up 1 base and J gave up 2 bases, with 10 bases separating them. The CDR3 DNA sequence: TGCGCCAGCAGCTTGCTAGGCGGGGCCTACAATGAGCAGTTCTTC. This codes for CASSLLGGAYNEQFF.

About this clonotype itself: This clone may be a read error of a much larger clone one base away. The rearrangement links TRBV5-1 to TRBJ1-1; the D is unclear. CDR3 length: 13 amino acids. Germline-derived CDR1 and CDR2 are SGHRS and YFSETQ. The CDR3 nucleotides read TGCGCCAGCGGCTTGGCGGGGTCCACTGAAGCTTTCTTT. Protein: CASGLAGSTEAFF.

The chain is built from TRBV5-1 and TRBJ1-1; TRBD1 matches at 7 bases. Germline V gene sequence: CDR1 SGHRS, CDR2 YFSETQ. The J segment lost 0 bases and the V segment lost 4 bases, leaving 9 bases of the junction unmatched. This CDR3 has 16 amino acids. As DNA, the CDR3 is TGCGCCAGCAGCCCTGAGGGGACAGCGTTGAACACTGAAGCTTTCTTT. Its protein is CASSPEGTALNTEAFF.

The V gene is TRBV28, the J gene TRBJ2-5; the D gene is possibly TRBD2 (6 bases). In germline, CDR1 is MDHEN, CDR2 SYDVKM. CDR3 length: 13 amino acids. Trimming cost V 3 bases and J 3 bases, with 8 bases left between them. CDR3 sequence: CASSFWEEETQYF. DNA of the CDR3: TGTGCCAGCAGTTTCTGGGAGGAAGAGACCCAGTACTTC.

The gene calls are TRBV6-1 and TRBJ2-7, with D possibly matching TRBD2 (6 bases). Per the germline V gene, CDR1 is MNHNS and CDR2 is SASEGT. This CDR3 spans 14 amino acids. V was pared by 5 bases and J by 6 bases, with 17 bases between. The chain's CDR3 is CASSLARDLLEQYF. As DNA, the CDR3 is TGTGCCAGCAGTCTCGCGCGGGATCTTCTCGAGCAGTACTTC.

This clonotype turned up a few times. The chain carries TRBV11-2 and TRBJ2-7; 9 bases map to TRBD1. The CDR3 extends over 15 amino acids. Germline CDR1 is SGHAT and CDR2 is FQNNGV. The junction had 6 bases not matched to a gene; V was cut back by 4 bases and J by 2 bases. In DNA, the CDR3 is TGTGCCAGCAGCTCTACACAGGGGGCTACCTACGAGCAGTACGTC. Its protein is CASSSTQGATYEQYV.

This clonotype was found a few times. The rearrangement joins TRBV2 to TRBJ1-1; possible D gene TRBD1, 6 bases. The germline V gene has CDR1 SNHLY and CDR2 FYNNEI. The CDR3 is 14 amino acids. V was trimmed by 7 bases and J by 0 bases, leaving 12 bases between them. CDR3 residues: CASTKGQLNTEAFF. DNA of the CDR3: TGTGCCAGCACCAAAGGACAGTTGAACACTGAAGCTTTCTTT.

CDR3 sequence: CASGLGQVSGNTIYF. In DNA form, the CDR3 reads TGTGCTAGTGGTTTGGGACAGGTCTCTGGAAACACCATATATTTT. The chain uses TRBV12-5 and TRBJ1-3; D may be TRBD1 (6 bases). The CDR3 has 15 residues. The V and J ends lost 1 base and 0 bases respectively, with 7 bases between them. Looked up from germline, CDR1 is LGHNT and CDR2 is FRNRAP. Variable domain in full (rest from reference TRBV12-5 and TRBJ1-3): DARVTQTPRHKVTEMGQEVTMRCQPILGHNTVFWYRQTMMQGLELLAYFRNRAPLDDSGMPKDRFSAEMPDATLATLKIQPSEPRDSAVYFCASGLGQVSGNTIYFGEGSWLTVV.

This chain connects TRBV29-1 to TRBJ1-6; no clear D gene. The CDR3 covers 13 residues. V lost 5 bases, J lost 4 bases, and 9 bases lay in between. From germline, CDR1 is SQVTM and CDR2 ANQGSEA. CDR3 loop: CSVSQSYNSPLHF. The DNA of the CDR3 is TGCAGCGTTAGCCAGTCATATAATTCACCCCTCCACTTT. Together with reference TRBV29-1 and TRBJ1-6, the CDR3 gives the full variable domain: SAVISQKPSRDICQRGTSLTIQCQVDSQVTMMFWYRQQPGQSLTLIATANQGSEATYESGFVIDKFPISRPNLTFSTLTVSNMSPEDSSIYLCSVSQSYNSPLHFGNGTRLTVT.

The chain has TRBV20-1 and TRBJ1-4; D not certain. CDR1 DFQATT and CDR2 SNEGSKA come from the germline V gene (reference sequence). Trimming stripped 5 bases from V and 4 bases from J, with 14 bases between. The CDR3 covers 14 residues. The CDR3 is CSAPSWTGNEKLFF. In DNA, the CDR3 is TGCAGTGCTCCAAGCTGGACGGGTAATGAAAAACTGTTTTTT.

CDR3 DNA sequence: TGTGCCAGCAGCGTCAAGACCGGGACTACTCGCTCCGAGCAGTACTTC. It encodes CASSVKTGTTRSEQYF. The chain employs TRBV6-1 and TRBJ2-7, with 7 bases fitting TRBD2. With 6 bases clipped from V and 6 bases from J, the junction kept 17 bases outside the gene matches. Germline V gives CDR1 MNHNS, CDR2 SASEGT. There are 16 residues in the CDR3.

The sample holds a few counts of this clonotype. The gene calls are TRBV9 and TRBJ2-3; D may be TRBD2 (5 bases). Looked up from germline, CDR1 is SGDLS and CDR2 is YYNGEE. Between the trimmed V and J ends, which lost 5 bases and 3 bases, there was a span of 13 bases. This CDR3 has 14 residues. The CDR3 DNA is TGTGCCAGCAGGGGAGTAGGGCGGACAGATACGCAGTATTTT. This translates into CASRGVGRTDTQYF.